The present entry profiles one T cell receptor (beta chain) with its context. This sample was taken from a study of T cell changes during pregnancy in multiple sclerosis. The table came from immunoSEQ multiplex PCR; TCRdb's copy has only in-frame clones and leaves some out. Of tens of thousands of clones detected, approximately 90% appear once; the ten largest clones hold roughly 2%. The CDR3 is made up of 12 amino acids. Trimming left V 5 bases short and J 7 bases short, with 9 bases between. Germline values: CDR1 SEHNR, CDR2 FQNEAQ (reference sequence). The receptor's source is a female donor in good health, enrolled as a control in a pregnancy study. Source: peripheral blood, taken in the second trimester of pregnancy. The genes are TRBV7-9 and TRBJ1-5; D is unresolved. The CDR3 reads CASSALFQPQHF. The CDR3 DNA reads as TGTGCCAGCAGCGCCCTATTCCAGCCCCAGCATTTT. Supplemented by reference TRBV7-9 and TRBJ1-5, the full variable domain reads DTGVSQNPRHKITKRGQNVTFRCDPISEHNRLYWYRQTLGQGPEFLTYFQNEAQLEKSRLLSDRFSAERPKGSFSTLEIQRTEQGDSAMYLCASSALFQPQHFGDGTRLSIL.